Following are 27 T cell receptor beta chains from one sample sequenced in a study of cytomegalovirus exposure and HLA in healthy donors. Primers: 60 Vbeta forward and 13 Jbeta reverse. The protocol was immunoSEQ multiplex PCR, while the TCRdb copy is restricted to in-frame clones and leaves out a portion. The sample shows about 98,000 clones, around four fifths of them seen only once. The sample was PBMCs. These receptors were collected from a female donor in good health and CMV-seropositive.

Relative to its sample, this clone is medium-sized. The chain joins TRBV7-9 to TRBJ1-1; 7 nucleotides line up with TRBD1. The trim removed 5 bases at V and 3 bases at J, leaving 3 bases unmatched. CDR1 and CDR2 from the germline V gene are SEHNR and FQNEAQ (reference sequence). CDR3 size: 13 residues. The CDR3 sequence is CASSRGGDTEAFF. The CDR3 DNA follows: TGTGCCAGCAGCCGAGGGGGCGACACTGAAGCTTTCTTT.

The chain carries TRBV2 and TRBJ1-2, with D hard to call. CDR3 length: 14 amino acids. Germline V gives CDR1 SNHLY, CDR2 FYNNEI. With 6 bases removed from V and 2 bases from J, the gap between germline ends came to 13 bases. This CDR3 is CASSDGGLNYGYTF. The CDR3 region has the DNA TGTGCCAGCAGCGACGGAGGACTGAACTATGGCTACACCTTC.

CDR3 residues: CASSQQGRNTEAFF. CDR3 sequence (DNA): TGTGCCAGCAGTCAACAGGGCAGGAACACTGAAGCTTTCTTT. This chain connects TRBV28 to TRBJ1-1; D perhaps matches TRBD1 (6 bases). The V gene's germline CDR1 is MDHEN and CDR2 SYDVKM. Trimming stripped 5 bases from V and 1 base from J, with 11 bases between. The CDR3 is made up of 14 amino acids.

The rearrangement joins TRBV19 to TRBJ2-6; possibly TRBD1 for D (6 bases). CDR3 length: 17 amino acids. V was clipped by 4 bases and J by 0 bases, with 13 bases between them. Looked up from germline, CDR1 is LNHDA and CDR2 is SQIVND (reference sequence). The CDR3 sequence: CASSSRQASSGANVLTF. As DNA, the CDR3 is TGTGCCAGTAGTAGCCGACAGGCGAGCTCTGGGGCCAACGTCCTGACTTTC.

Concerning this clone itself: An end of the junction differs from the germline gene, which may be a read error. This chain uses TRBV6-5 with TRBJ1-6; no definite D call. CDR3 size: 16 residues. The germline CDR1 and CDR2 sequences are MNHEY and SVGAGI. The CDR3 DNA is TGTGCCAGCAGTTACCAAAAACCACCCACGGGAACACCCCCCCACTTT. Protein sequence: CASSYQKPPTGTPPHF.

V is TRBV7-9 and J is TRBJ1-1, with unresolved D. The CDR3 totals 14 residues. CDR1 SEHNR and CDR2 FQNEAQ come from the germline V gene (reference sequence). Deletions cut 6 bases from V and 5 bases from J, with 16 bases between. The DNA for the CDR3 is TGTGCCAGCAGGGAAGGAGGTTATGGGACTGAAGCTTTCTTT. Encoded protein: CASREGGYGTEAFF.

Here the CDR3 DNA reads TGTGCCAGCAGCCGGGACGGGAGCTCCTACAATGAGCAGTTCTTC. Residues: CASSRDGSSYNEQFF. The chain links TRBV7-2 to TRBJ2-1; perhaps TRBD2 as D (6 bases). Trimming shortened V by 5 bases and J by 0 bases, and 11 bases separated the two germline ends. Per the germline V gene, CDR1 is SGHTA and CDR2 is FQGNSA. CDR3 length equals 15 residues.

Here the CDR3 reads CASSHGELFF. The CDR3 coding sequence is TGTGCCAGCAGTCATGGGGAGCTGTTTTTT. V is TRBV7-9 and J is TRBJ2-2; no firm D call. There are 10 residues in the CDR3. Germline assignment: CDR1 SEHNR and CDR2 FQNEAQ (reference sequence). The germline V and J ends were trimmed by 6 bases and 8 bases, with 4 bases remaining between them. Full variable domain (remainder filled in from reference TRBV7-9 and TRBJ2-2): DTGVSQNPRHKITKRGQNVTFRCDPISEHNRLYWYRQTLGQGPEFLTYFQNEAQLEKSRLLSDRFSAERPKGSFSTLEIQRTEQGDSAMYLCASSHGELFFGEGSRLTVL.

V usage is TRBV6-6 and J usage is TRBJ1-4, with 7 bases aligning to TRBD1. There are 16 residues in the CDR3. The V gene's germline CDR1 is MNHNY and CDR2 SVGAGI (reference sequence). Trimming at V came to 5 bases and at J to 7 bases, leaving 13 bases not matched to a gene. The CDR3 here is CASSKPTGAPSEKLFF. The CDR3 DNA follows: TGTGCCAGCAGTAAGCCTACAGGGGCCCCGAGTGAAAAACTGTTTTTT.

The chain uses TRBV28 and TRBJ2-5; TRBD1 matches at 8 bases. Per germline, CDR1 MDHEN and CDR2 SYDVKM. The CDR3 covers 14 residues. With 10 bases clipped from V and 5 bases from J, the junction kept 12 bases outside the gene matches. The CDR3 sequence is CAINTRGRVETQYF. In DNA form, the CDR3 reads TGTGCCATTAACACCAGGGGGCGCGTGGAGACCCAGTACTTC.

CDR3 in amino acids: CVRSPTRRTGTLNTEAFF. CDR3 sequence (DNA): TGTGTCAGAAGCCCTACCCGTAGGACAGGGACCTTGAACACTGAAGCTTTCTTT. This chain uses TRBV7-5 with TRBJ1-1; the table's TRBD1 call for D was not verified on the DNA. TRBV7-5 is classified as a pseudogene. The CDR3 spans 18 residues.

The chain joins TRBV29-1 to TRBJ1-2; D might be TRBD1 (5 bases). The CDR3 consists of 15 residues. V was cut by 0 bases and J by 4 bases, with 15 bases left in between. In germline, CDR1 is SQVTM, CDR2 ANQGSEA. For the CDR3, the DNA is TGCAGCGTTGAAGATCGGACATCCGGCGGCTATGGCTACACCTTC. Its translation: CSVEDRTSGGYGYTF.

This rearrangement joins TRBV5-1 to TRBJ1-1; TRBD1 matches at 7 bases. In germline, CDR1 is SGHRS, CDR2 YFSETQ. This CDR3 is 13 amino acids long. Trimming cost V 4 bases and J 6 bases; bases outside gene matches: 6. Here the CDR3 reads CASSLGQAAEAFF. As DNA, the CDR3 is TGCGCCAGCAGCCTCGGACAGGCGGCTGAAGCTTTCTTT.

CDR3 sequence: CASSGRTGRGWLGEAFF. CDR3 DNA sequence: TGTGCCAGCAGTGGGAGGACAGGGAGGGGGTGGTTAGGTGAAGCTTTCTTT. This sequence joins TRBV2 and TRBJ1-1; 8 bases match TRBD1. The germline gives CDR1 SNHLY, CDR2 FYNNEI. V was pared by 4 bases and J by 7 bases, with 17 bases of the junction left unmatched. The CDR3 totals 17 residues.

This chain joins TRBV2 and TRBJ2-7, with 7 bases identical to TRBD1. CDR3 size: 15 residues. Germline-derived CDR1 and CDR2 are SNHLY and FYNNEI. V trimming: 3 bases; J trimming: 2 bases; junction bases outside the gene matches: 7. CDR3 DNA: TGTGCCAGCAGTGATCCAGTGACAGGGACCTACGAGCAGTACTTC. Its translation is CASSDPVTGTYEQYF.

The gene calls are TRBV5-1 and TRBJ1-2; D call uncertain. Trimming cost V 4 bases and J 0 bases, with 10 bases left between them. Germline values: CDR1 SGHRS, CDR2 YFSETQ. The CDR3 loop spans 14 amino acids. The CDR3 loop reads CASSPDGANYGYTF. The CDR3 nucleotides read TGCGCCAGCAGCCCGGACGGGGCTAACTATGGCTACACCTTC.

The CDR3 sequence is CACQGLLNTEAFF. The CDR3 nucleotides read TGTGCCTGTCAAGGACTGTTGAACACTGAAGCTTTCTTT. J is TRBJ1-1 and V is TRBV30, with no clear D. V dropped 6 bases and J dropped 0 bases, with 11 bases sitting between them. CDR3 size: 13 residues. Germline CDR1 GTSNPN, CDR2 SVGIG (reference sequence).

The V and J genes are TRBV19 and TRBJ2-1; TRBD2 agrees at 10 bases. With V trimmed by 6 bases and J by 6 bases, 2 bases remained unmatched. CDR3 length: 13 amino acids. Germline V gene data show CDR1 as LNHDA and CDR2 as SQIVND (reference sequence). The chain's CDR3 is CASRVAGGNEQFF. In DNA form, the CDR3 reads TGTGCCAGTAGGGTAGCGGGAGGCAATGAGCAGTTCTTC. Full variable domain (remainder filled in from reference TRBV19 and TRBJ2-1): DGGITQSPKYLFRKEGQNVTLSCEQNLNHDAMYWYRQDPGQGLRLIYYSQIVNDFQKGDIAEGYSVSREKKESFPLTVTSAQKNPTAFYLCASRVAGGNEQFFGPGTRLTVL.

The V gene is TRBV27, the J gene TRBJ1-2; the match to TRBD1 covers 10 bases. After removal of 3 bases from V and 5 bases from J, the junction contained 9 bases not matched to a gene. CDR1 MNHEY and CDR2 SMNVEV come from the germline V gene (reference sequence). The CDR3 has 16 residues. In nucleotides, the CDR3 is TGTGCCAGCAGTTTTGAGTGGGACAGGGGAGGATATGGCTACACCTTC. Amino acid sequence: CASSFEWDRGGYGYTF.

This clone has only one observation. The rearrangement links TRBV5-1 to TRBJ2-5, with 8 positions matching TRBD2. The CDR3 is 17 amino acids. The germline gives CDR1 SGHRS, CDR2 YFSETQ. Trimming cost V 0 bases and J 4 bases; bases outside gene matches: 11. The CDR3 spells CASSLAFWEAGGETQYF. The CDR3 bases are TGCGCCAGCAGCTTGGCCTTCTGGGAGGCGGGAGGAGAGACCCAGTACTTC.

The rearrangement uses TRBV6-5 and TRBJ2-7, with TRBD2 identical over 11 bases. Germline CDR1 MNHEY, CDR2 SVGAGI. This CDR3 contains 14 residues. V shed 5 bases, J shed 2 bases, and the junction held 2 bases outside the gene matches. CDR3: CASSETSGTYEQYF. Here the CDR3 DNA reads TGTGCCAGCAGTGAGACTAGCGGGACCTACGAGCAGTACTTC.

The chain has TRBV14 and TRBJ2-1; possibly TRBD2 for D (6 bases). This CDR3 is 17 amino acids long. Trimming shortened V by 3 bases and J by 2 bases, and 17 bases separated the two germline ends. Germline assignment: CDR1 SGHDN and CDR2 FVKESK. CDR3 in DNA: TGTGCCAGCAGCCAGAACCGGGACTGGATTACCTACAATGAGCAGTTCTTC. Its translation is CASSQNRDWITYNEQFF.

This sequence joins TRBV27 and TRBJ2-3; D gene unclear. Looked up from germline, CDR1 is MNHEY and CDR2 is SMNVEV (reference sequence). The CDR3 sequence is 13 residues long. V dropped 5 bases and J dropped 4 bases, with 10 bases sitting between them. The CDR3 sequence: CASSVQFADTQYF. As DNA, the CDR3 is TGTGCCAGCAGTGTACAGTTTGCAGATACGCAGTATTTT.

The chain uses TRBV11-2 and TRBJ1-6; the D gene is possibly TRBD1 (5 bases). This CDR3 has 17 residues. V lost 5 bases and J 7 bases, leaving 21 bases between the germline ends. Germline CDR1 is SGHAT and CDR2 is FQNNGV. The CDR3: CASSPTTLVGVNSPLHF. DNA for the CDR3: TGTGCCAGCAGCCCCACGACCCTAGTAGGGGTAAATTCACCCCTCCACTTT.

CDR3 in DNA: TGTGCCAGTAGTATAGATCAGGCGGGCACTGAAGCTTTCTTT. It is translated as CASSIDQAGTEAFF. The rearrangement uses TRBV19 and TRBJ1-1; unclear D gene. Trimming took 0 bases from V and 4 from J, leaving 9 bases between them. CDR1 is LNHDA and CDR2 is SQIVND in the germline V gene (reference sequence). CDR3 length: 14 residues.

The rearrangement uses TRBV10-2 and TRBJ2-7; D is possibly TRBD2 (6 bases). This CDR3 spans 14 amino acids. Germline lookup yields CDR1 WSHSY and CDR2 SAAADI. Between the trimmed V and J ends, which lost 2 bases and 2 bases, there was a span of 10 bases. The CDR3 DNA follows: TGCGCCAGCAGTGAGAGGAGGGACCCCTACGAGCAGTACTTC. Encoded protein: CASSERRDPYEQYF.

The J gene is TRBJ2-7, the V gene TRBV28, with D tentatively TRBD2 (6 bases). Germline assignment: CDR1 MDHEN and CDR2 SYDVKM. The CDR3 sequence is 12 residues long. The V gene lost 8 bases and the J gene lost 9 bases, with 17 bases spanning the gap. The CDR3 sequence: CASVTIGGRQYF. CDR3 bases: TGTGCCAGCGTCACAATCGGGGGTAGGCAGTACTTC.